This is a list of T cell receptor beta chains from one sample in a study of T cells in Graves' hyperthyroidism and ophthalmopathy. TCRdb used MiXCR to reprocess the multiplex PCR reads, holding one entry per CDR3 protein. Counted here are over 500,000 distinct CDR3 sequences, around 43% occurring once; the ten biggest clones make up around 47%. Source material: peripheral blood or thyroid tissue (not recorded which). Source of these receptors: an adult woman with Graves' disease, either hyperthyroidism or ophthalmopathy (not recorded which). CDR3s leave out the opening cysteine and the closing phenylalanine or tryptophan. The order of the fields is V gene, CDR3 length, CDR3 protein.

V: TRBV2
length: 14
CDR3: ASGASGSSYNSPLH

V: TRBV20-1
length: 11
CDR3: SARGQGGEPQH

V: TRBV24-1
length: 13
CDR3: ATSEPGTDLYGYT

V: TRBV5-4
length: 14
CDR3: ASSLGGHLSGNTIY

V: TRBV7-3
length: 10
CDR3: ASSRDRETQY

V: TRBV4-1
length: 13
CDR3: ASSQEGTLSQPQH

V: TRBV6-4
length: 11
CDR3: ASSKGLNTEAF

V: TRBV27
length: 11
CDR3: ASSFLDGTEAF

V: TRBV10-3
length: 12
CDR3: AISGVAANEKLF

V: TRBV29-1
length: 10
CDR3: TAGQGNDEQY

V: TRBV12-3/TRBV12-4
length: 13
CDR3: ASSLSLSSNYGYT

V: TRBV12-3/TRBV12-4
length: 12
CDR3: ASSLQFLNQPQH

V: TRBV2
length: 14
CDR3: ASSPSTSGTPHEQY

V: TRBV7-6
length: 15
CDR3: ASSRRGGQGGNQPQH

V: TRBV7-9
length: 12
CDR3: ASSPPGTSFEQY

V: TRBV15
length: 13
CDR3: ATSIGLRNTGELF

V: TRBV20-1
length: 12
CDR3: SATAGTGRNEQY

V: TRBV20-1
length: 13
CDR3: SASGLDPRSGELF

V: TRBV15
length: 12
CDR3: ATSNGLLDYGYT

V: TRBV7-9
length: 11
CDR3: ASSFTGQGEAF

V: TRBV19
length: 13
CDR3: ASSIWAGEGQPQH

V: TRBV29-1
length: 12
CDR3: SVSLRGARTEAF

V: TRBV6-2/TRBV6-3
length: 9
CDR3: ASNDRAALT

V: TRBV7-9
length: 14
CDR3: ASSLGTGRATGELF

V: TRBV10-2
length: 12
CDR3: ASSDRGRNYGYT

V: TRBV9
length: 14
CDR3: ASSSDRGGTFYGYT

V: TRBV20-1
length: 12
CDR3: SANPGEVGTEAF

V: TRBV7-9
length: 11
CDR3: ASSPRTGGEAF

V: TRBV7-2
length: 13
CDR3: ASSLGSGGAYWQY

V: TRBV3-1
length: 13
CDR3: ASSELGTDPSPLH

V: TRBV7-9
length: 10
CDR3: ASGGTNEKLF

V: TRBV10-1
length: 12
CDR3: ASLLGGAQETQY

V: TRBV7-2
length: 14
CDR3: ASSLMSGRGNSPLH

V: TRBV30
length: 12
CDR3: AWRSRGSNQPQH

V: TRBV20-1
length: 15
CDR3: SARDQHSNSGANVLT

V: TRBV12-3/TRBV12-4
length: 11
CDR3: ASSTGLSETQH

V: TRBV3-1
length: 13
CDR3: ASSQGDISGNTIY

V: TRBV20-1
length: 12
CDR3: SARDRTSNSPLH

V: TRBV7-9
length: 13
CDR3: ASSSGLAGVETQH

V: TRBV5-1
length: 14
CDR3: ASSLAASGGQETQY

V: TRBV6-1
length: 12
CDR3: ASMGIKQGDTIY

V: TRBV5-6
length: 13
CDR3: ASRRDRHRDTEAF

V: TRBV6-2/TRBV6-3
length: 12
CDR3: ASSYGGVHTEAF

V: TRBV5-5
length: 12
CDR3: ASSLEGLNYGCT

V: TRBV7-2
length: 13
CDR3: ASSEKRERGEAQY

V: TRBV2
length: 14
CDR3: ASSEIPFPIDYEQY